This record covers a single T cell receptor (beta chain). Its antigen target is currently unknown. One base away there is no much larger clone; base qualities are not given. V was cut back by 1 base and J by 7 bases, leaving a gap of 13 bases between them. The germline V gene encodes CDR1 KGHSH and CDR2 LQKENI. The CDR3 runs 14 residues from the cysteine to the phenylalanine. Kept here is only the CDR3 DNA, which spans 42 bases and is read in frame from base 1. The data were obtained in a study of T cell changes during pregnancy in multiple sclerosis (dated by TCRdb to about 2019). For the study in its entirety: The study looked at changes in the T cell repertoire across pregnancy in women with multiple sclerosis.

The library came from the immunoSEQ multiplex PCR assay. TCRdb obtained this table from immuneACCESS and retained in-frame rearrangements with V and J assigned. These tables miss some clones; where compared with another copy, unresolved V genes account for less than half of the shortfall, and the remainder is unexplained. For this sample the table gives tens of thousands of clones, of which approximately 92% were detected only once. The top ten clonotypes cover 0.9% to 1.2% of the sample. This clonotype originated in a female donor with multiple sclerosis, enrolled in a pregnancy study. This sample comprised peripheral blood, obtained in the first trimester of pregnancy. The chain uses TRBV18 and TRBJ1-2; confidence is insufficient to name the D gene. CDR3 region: CASSPQREVGGYTF. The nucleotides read TGTGCCAGCTCACCACAAAGGGAGGTCGGTGGCTACACCTTC.